This record concerns one T cell receptor (beta chain) sequence. Its binding antigen is unknown. The sample holds no much larger clone one base away, and base qualities are not on file. The sample belongs to a study of T cells in Graves' hyperthyroidism and ophthalmopathy (dated by TCRdb to the late 2010s). Regarding the research as a whole: Peripheral blood was sampled at the time of initial diagnosis, prior to any treatment. TCR V-J signatures able to tell the groups apart were searched for in a discovery cohort of about a hundred patients, of whom more than 40 had Graves' ophthalmopathy and roughly 58 had stable Graves' hyperthyroidism. Prospective prediction of ophthalmopathy was tested in an independent validation cohort consisting of some 19 hyperthyroidism patients and about 17 patients who later progressed to ophthalmopathy. The 80 to 100 discovery patients were randomly divided into training and test sets at a 7:3 ratio. Thyroid tissue and blood T-cell repertoires from six Graves' hyperthyroidism patients were also compared in the study. After sampling, hyperthyroidism patients received methimazole starting at 30 mg daily, and ophthalmopathy patients received high-dose intravenous methylprednisolone. TCR Vbeta CDR3 sequencing of 135 peripheral blood samples (over 40 ophthalmopathy, about 75 hyperthyroidism and approximately 17 progressor patients) is reported in the paper.

The CDR3 starts with the cysteine, ends with the phenylalanine, and has 14 residues. Only the CDR3 part of the read is kept: 42 bases, read in frame from the first base. The germline V gene specifies MNHNS as CDR1 and SASEGT as CDR2. Between the V and J ends, shortened by 2 bases and 9 bases respectively, the junction contains 16 bases. Stable Graves' hyperthyroidism was defined as no progression to ophthalmopathy during 18 months of follow-up. The hyperthyroidism patients were between 18 and 65 years old and newly diagnosed, with a disease duration of less than 2 months. The study excluded patients with uncontrolled infections, other autoimmune diseases, pregnancy or lactation. Clinical symptoms, serum thyroxine and TRAb, thyroid ultrasound, and orbital computed tomography formed the basis for the diagnoses. PBMCs were isolated from about 10 ml of fresh peripheral blood by Ficoll-Paque density gradient centrifugation. Trizol reagent was used to extract total RNA, and RNA quality was then checked on an Agilent 2100 Bioanalyzer.

The investigation overall reported the following: Blood samples also contained most of the expanded thyroid clonotypes (frequency above 0.001), which suggests that blood repertoires may reflect thyroid immune responses. No statistical method was used to set the sample size in advance, and investigators knew the group allocation. Ophthalmopathy was separated from stable hyperthyroidism by a 13 V-J signature model, with about 86% sensitivity and about 81% specificity obtained in cross-validation and 80%/75% obtained in testing. In validation, the model predicted progression to ophthalmopathy with approximately 70% sensitivity and 72% to 85% specificity, a median of roughly seven months before onset.

The TCR beta CDR3 regions were amplified from the RNA transcripts. The first round of RT-PCR for the TCR CDR3 was performed with the HTBI primer set and the Qiagen OneStep RT-PCR kit. Libraries were constructed in a second round of multiplex PCR, after which size selection and purification were performed. Libraries were sequenced paired-end with 100 bp reads on an Illumina HiSeq2000. The authors' pipeline ran thus. Raw data were processed with SOAPnuke, discarding reads with adapters, uncalled bases, mean Phred below 15, or no exact constant-primer or identifier match. COPE v1.2.5 was used to merge high-quality paired reads, and clonotypes were defined as unique nucleotide sequences. MiTCR v1.1 was used to align clonotypes to the IMGT TRBV, TRBD and TRBJ reference segments. The analysis was restricted to V-J combinations with a frequency above 0.0001, which together covered approximately 99% of the repertoires. A TCS score was defined as the ratio of F50 (clonal expansion) to E x V (chaos), with BLOSUM62-based TCRdist applied between CDR3 peptides within each V-J. Welch's t-statistics and random forest reduced just over 500 V-J features to roughly 13, which were used in a naive Bayes classifier (R e1071). Starting from the raw public reads, TCRdb applied fastp trimming at Q25, assembled clones with MiXCR and retained in-frame beta chains. Each CDR3 protein gets just one entry, which takes the most common genes and DNA from the rows behind it. TCRdb, rather than the study authors, made the V and J calls. This sample holds a few hundred thousand distinct CDR3 sequences; roughly 20% were observed only once. About a quarter of the sample lies in the top ten.

This chain is built from TRBV6-1 and TRBJ2-5; the D region possibly corresponds to TRBD1 (6 bases align). The sequenced sample was blood. The receptor was derived from a man between 18 and 29 years old with Graves' hyperthyroidism. The nucleotide sequence reads TGTGCCAGCAGTGAAACAGGGCAGCCCGTGGCCCAGTACTTC. Translated, it reads CASSETGQPVAQYF.